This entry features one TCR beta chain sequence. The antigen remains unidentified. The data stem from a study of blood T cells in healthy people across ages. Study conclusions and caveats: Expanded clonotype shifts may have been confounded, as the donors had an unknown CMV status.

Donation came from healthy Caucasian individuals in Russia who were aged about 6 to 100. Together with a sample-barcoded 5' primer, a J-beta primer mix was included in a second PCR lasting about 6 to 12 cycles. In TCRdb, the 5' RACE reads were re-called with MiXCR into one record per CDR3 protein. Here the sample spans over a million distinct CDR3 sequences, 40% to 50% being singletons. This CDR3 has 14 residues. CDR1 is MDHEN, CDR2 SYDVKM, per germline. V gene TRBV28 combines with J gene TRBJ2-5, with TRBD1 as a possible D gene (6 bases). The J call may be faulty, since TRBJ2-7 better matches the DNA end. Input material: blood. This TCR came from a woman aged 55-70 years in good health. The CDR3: CASTAGTRSYEQYF. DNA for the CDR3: TGTGCCAGCACCGCCGGGACACGATCCTACGAGCAGTACTTC.